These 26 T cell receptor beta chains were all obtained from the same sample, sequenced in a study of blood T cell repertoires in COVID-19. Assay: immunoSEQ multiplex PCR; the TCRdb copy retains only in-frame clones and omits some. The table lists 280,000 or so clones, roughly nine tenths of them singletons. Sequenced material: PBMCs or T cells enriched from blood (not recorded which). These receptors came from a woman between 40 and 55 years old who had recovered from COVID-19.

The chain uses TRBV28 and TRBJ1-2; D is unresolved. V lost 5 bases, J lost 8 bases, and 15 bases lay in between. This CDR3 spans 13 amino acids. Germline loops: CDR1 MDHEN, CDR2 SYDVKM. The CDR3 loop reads CASSPEIRGGYTF. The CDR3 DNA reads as TGTGCCAGCAGTCCTGAGATCCGCGGGGGCTACACCTTC.

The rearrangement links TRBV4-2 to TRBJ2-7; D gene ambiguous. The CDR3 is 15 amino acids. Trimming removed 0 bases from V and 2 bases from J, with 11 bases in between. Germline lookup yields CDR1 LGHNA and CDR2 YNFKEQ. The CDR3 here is CASSQDWLGAYEQYF. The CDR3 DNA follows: TGTGCCAGCAGCCAAGACTGGTTAGGAGCCTACGAGCAGTACTTC.

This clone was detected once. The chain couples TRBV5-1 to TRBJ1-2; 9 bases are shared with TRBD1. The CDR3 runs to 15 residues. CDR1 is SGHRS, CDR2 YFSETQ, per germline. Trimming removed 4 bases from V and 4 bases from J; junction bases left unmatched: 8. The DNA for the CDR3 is TGCGCCAGCAGCCTTAGTCCGGGACAGGGCTATGGCTACACCTTC. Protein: CASSLSPGQGYGYTF.

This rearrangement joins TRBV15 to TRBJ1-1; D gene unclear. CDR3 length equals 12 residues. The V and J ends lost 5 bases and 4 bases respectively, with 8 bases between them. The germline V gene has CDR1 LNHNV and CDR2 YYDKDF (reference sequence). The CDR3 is CATSGRGTEAFF. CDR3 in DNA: TGTGCCACCAGCGGCCGAGGCACTGAAGCTTTCTTT.

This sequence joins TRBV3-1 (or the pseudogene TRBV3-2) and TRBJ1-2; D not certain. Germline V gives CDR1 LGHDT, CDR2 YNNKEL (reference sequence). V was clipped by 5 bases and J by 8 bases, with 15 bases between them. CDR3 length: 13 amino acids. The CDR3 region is CASSDGGARGYTF. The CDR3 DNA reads TGTGCCAGCAGCGACGGCGGAGCGAGGGGCTACACCTTC.

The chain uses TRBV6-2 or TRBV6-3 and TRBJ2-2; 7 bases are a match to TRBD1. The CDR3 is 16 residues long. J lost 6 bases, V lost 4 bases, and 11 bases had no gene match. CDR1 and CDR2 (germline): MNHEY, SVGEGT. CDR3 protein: CASSSWLGGASGELFF. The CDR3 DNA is TGTGCCAGCAGTTCGTGGTTAGGGGGCGCTTCCGGGGAGCTGTTTTTT.

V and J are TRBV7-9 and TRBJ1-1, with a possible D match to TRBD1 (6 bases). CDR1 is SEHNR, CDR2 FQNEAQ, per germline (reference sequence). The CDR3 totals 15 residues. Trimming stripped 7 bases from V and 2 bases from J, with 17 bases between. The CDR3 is CASNNLGQFNTEAFF. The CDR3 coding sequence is TGTGCCAGCAACAACCTGGGACAATTTAACACTGAAGCTTTCTTT.

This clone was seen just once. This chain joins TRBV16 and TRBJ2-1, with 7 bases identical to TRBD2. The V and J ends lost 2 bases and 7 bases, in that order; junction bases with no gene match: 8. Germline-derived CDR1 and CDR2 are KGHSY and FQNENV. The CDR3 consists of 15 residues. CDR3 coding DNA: TGTGCCAGCAGCCAAAAGACTAGCAGTGGTAATGAGCAGTTCTTC. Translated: CASSQKTSSGNEQFF.

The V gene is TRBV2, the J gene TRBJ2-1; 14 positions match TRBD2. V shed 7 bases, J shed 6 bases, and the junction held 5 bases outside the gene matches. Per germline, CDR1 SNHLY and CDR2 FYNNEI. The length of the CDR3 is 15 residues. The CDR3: CASKFGLAGGNEQFF. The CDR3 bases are TGTGCCAGCAAATTTGGACTAGCGGGAGGCAATGAGCAGTTCTTC.

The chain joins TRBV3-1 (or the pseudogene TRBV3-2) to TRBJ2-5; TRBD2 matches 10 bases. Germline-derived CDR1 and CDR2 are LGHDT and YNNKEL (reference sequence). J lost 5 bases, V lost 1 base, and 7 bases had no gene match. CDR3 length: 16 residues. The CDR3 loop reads CASSQVVSGRFETQYF. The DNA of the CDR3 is TGTGCCAGCAGCCAAGTTGTTAGCGGGAGGTTTGAGACCCAGTACTTC.

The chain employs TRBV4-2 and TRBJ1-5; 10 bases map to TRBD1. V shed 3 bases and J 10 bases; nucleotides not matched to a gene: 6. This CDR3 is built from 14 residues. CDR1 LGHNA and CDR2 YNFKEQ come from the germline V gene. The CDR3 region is CASSQRQGAAPQHF. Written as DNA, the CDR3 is TGTGCCAGCAGCCAGAGACAGGGGGCGGCACCCCAGCATTTT.

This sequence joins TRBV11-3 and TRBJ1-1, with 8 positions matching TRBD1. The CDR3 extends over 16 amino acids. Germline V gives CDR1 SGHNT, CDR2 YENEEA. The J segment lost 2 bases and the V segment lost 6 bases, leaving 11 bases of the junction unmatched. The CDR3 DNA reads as TGTGCCAGCAGTCCCCCAGGGGGCGCATTTAACACTGAAGCTTTCTTT. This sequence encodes CASSPPGGAFNTEAFF.

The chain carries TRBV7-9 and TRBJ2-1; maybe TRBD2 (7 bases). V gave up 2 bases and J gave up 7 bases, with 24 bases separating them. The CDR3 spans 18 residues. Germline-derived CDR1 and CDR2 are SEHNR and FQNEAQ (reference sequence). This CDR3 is CASSLIPIRERGGNEQFF. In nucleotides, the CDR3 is TGTGCCAGCAGCTTAATCCCCATACGGGAGAGGGGGGGGAATGAGCAGTTCTTC.

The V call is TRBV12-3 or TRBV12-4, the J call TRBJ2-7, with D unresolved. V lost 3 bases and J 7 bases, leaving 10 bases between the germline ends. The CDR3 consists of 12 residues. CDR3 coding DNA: TGTGCCAGCAGTTTCCTCTGGAGTGAGCAGTACTTC. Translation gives CASSFLWSEQYF.

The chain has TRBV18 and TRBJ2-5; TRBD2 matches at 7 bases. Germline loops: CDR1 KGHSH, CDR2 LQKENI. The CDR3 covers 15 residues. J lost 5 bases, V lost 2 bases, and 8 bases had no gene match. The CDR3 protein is CASSPWTLGGETQYF. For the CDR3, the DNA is TGTGCCAGCTCACCATGGACTCTCGGGGGGGAGACCCAGTACTTC.

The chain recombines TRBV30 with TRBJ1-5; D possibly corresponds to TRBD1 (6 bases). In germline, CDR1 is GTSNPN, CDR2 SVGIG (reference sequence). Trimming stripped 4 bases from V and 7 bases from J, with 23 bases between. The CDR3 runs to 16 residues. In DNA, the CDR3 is TGTGCCTGGACCGTAGGAGGGGGGGGGCTAGGACAGCCCCAGCATTTT. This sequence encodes CAWTVGGGGLGQPQHF.

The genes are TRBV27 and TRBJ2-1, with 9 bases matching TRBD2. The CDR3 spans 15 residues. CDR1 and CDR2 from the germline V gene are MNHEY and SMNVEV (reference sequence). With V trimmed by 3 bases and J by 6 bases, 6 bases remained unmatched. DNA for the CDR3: TGTGCCAGCAGTTTGGGTAGCGGGAGAAGCAATGAGCAGTTCTTC. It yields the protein CASSLGSGRSNEQFF.

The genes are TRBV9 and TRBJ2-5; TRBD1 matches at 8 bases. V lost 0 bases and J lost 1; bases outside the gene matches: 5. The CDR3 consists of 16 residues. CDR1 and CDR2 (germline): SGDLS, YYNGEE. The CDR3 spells CASSVGRQGLQETQYF. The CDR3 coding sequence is TGTGCCAGCAGCGTAGGAAGACAGGGGCTCCAAGAGACCCAGTACTTC.

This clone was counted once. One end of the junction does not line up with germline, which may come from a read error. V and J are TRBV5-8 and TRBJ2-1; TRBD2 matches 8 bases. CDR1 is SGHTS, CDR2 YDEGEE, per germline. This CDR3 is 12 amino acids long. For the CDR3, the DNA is TGTGCCAGCACTTGGGAGCGGGAGTTTAGGGTCTTC. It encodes CASTWEREFRVF.

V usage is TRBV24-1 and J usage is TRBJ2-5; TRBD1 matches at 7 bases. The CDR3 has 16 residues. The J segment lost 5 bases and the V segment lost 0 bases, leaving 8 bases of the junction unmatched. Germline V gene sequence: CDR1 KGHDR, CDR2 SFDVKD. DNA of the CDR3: TGTGCCACCAGTGATTTGCTACTAGGGGGCGAGGAGACCCAGTACTTC. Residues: CATSDLLLGGEETQYF.

The CDR3 DNA sequence: TGTGCCAGCAGTTCCCACCGGGACAGGGGCCGAACCGAAAACTATGGCTACACCTTC. Translating gives CASSSHRDRGRTENYGYTF. The chain carries TRBV6-2 or TRBV6-3 and TRBJ1-2, with 10 bases that match TRBD1. Germline CDR1 reads MNHEY; CDR2 reads SVGEGT. The V segment lost 4 bases and the J segment 2 bases; nucleotides outside the gene matches: 16. The CDR3 covers 19 residues.

The CDR3 DNA follows: TGCGCCAGCAGCCAAGATTCGAGCGGGAAGGTAGGGGATGAGCAGTTCTTC. Translation: CASSQDSSGKVGDEQFF. The chain combines TRBV4-1 with TRBJ2-1; 7 nucleotides align to TRBD2. The CDR3 covers 17 residues. The germline V gene encodes CDR1 MGHRA and CDR2 YSYEKL. Trimming removed 0 bases from V and 8 bases from J; junction bases left unmatched: 13.

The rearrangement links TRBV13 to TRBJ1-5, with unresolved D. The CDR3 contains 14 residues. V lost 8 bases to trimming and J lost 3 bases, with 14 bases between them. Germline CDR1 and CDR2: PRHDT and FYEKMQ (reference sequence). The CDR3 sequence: CASVGVYYNQPQHF. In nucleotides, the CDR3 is TGTGCCAGCGTAGGAGTATATTACAATCAGCCCCAGCATTTT.

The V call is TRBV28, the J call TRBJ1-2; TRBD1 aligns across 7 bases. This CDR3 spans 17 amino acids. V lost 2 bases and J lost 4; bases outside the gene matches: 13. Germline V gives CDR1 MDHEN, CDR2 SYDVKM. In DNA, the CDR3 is TGTGCCAGCAGTTTACCCCCGGCCGGGACAGCGTCCTATGGCTACACCTTC. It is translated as CASSLPPAGTASYGYTF.

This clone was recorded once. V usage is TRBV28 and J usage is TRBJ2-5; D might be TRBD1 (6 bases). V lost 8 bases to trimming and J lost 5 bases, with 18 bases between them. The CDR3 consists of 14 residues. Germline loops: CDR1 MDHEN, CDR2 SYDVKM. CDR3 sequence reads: CASFSTGIGETQYF. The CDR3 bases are TGTGCCAGCTTCTCAACAGGGATCGGGGAGACCCAGTACTTC.

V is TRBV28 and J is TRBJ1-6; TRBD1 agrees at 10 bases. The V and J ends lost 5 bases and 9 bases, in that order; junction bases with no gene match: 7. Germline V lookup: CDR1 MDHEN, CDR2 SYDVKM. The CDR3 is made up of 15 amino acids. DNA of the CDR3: TGTGCCAGCAGTACCGAGACAGGGGGCGTTTCACCCCTCCACTTT. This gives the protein CASSTETGGVSPLHF.